Presented here are 21 T cell receptor beta chains from one specimen sequenced in a study of blood T cell repertoires in COVID-19. Assay: immunoSEQ multiplex PCR; the TCRdb copy retains only in-frame clones and omits some. In the table there are about 53,000 clones, 77% of which are singletons. Sample: peripheral blood. Receptors originate from an older man with active or convalescent COVID-19.

Here the CDR3 reads CASSQSGTGSYEQYF. CDR3 DNA sequence: TGTGCCAGTAGTCAATCCGGGACAGGCTCCTACGAGCAGTACTTC. V and J are TRBV19 and TRBJ2-7; TRBD1 matches at 8 bases. Germline V gene sequence: CDR1 LNHDA, CDR2 SQIVND (reference sequence). Losses at the gene ends were 5 bases for V and 0 bases for J; bases not matched to a gene: 6. The length of the CDR3 is 15 residues.

The rearrangement uses TRBV10-2 and TRBJ2-7; tentative D call: TRBD2 (7 bases). The CDR3 loop spans 15 amino acids. Looked up from germline, CDR1 is WSHSY and CDR2 is SAAADI. Trimming removed 10 bases from V and 0 bases from J, with 19 bases in between. Here the CDR3 DNA reads TGCGCCACCCTAGCATCGGGGGGCAGCTCCTACGAGCAGTACTTC. This sequence encodes CATLASGGSSYEQYF.

The genes are TRBV6-2 or TRBV6-3 and TRBJ2-6, with 7 bases fitting TRBD1. The CDR3 has 16 residues. After removal of 2 bases from V and 5 bases from J, the junction contained 6 bases not matched to a gene. Germline loops: CDR1 MNHEY, CDR2 SVGEGT. In DNA, the CDR3 is TGTGCCAGCAGTTACGCCAGGACAGGACGGGCCAACGTCCTGACTTTC. Protein sequence: CASSYARTGRANVLTF.

This clone showed up just once. This sequence joins TRBV19 and TRBJ2-1; the D is unclear. The germline gives CDR1 LNHDA, CDR2 SQIVND (reference sequence). Trimming cost V 7 bases and J 1 base, with 17 bases left between them. The CDR3 sequence is 16 residues long. CDR3 sequence reads: CASTPMASGSYNEQFF. The CDR3 coding sequence is TGTGCCAGTACCCCCATGGCTAGTGGATCCTACAATGAGCAGTTCTTC.

This chain joins TRBV4-3 and TRBJ2-5; tentative D call: TRBD2 (6 bases). The CDR3 has 15 amino acids. Germline V gene data show CDR1 as LGHNA and CDR2 as YSLEER. The germline V and J ends were trimmed by 0 bases and 1 base, with 9 bases remaining between them. The CDR3 region has the DNA TGCGCCAGCAGCCAAGAGGCGGGGTTCCAAGAGACCCAGTACTTC. Translated, it gives CASSQEAGFQETQYF.

V and J are TRBV19 and TRBJ2-7; possible D gene TRBD1, 6 bases. Trimming pared 5 bases from V and 1 base from J, leaving 12 bases between. Germline loops: CDR1 LNHDA, CDR2 SQIVND (reference sequence). The CDR3 is 14 amino acids. The CDR3 bases are TGTGCCAGTAGTCCACCAGACAGGTCCTACGAGCAGTACTTC. Protein sequence: CASSPPDRSYEQYF.

This clone was counted at least ten times. The CDR3 protein is CASSFTGGETQYF. The CDR3, as DNA: TGTGCCAGCAGCTTCACAGGGGGAGAGACCCAGTACTTC. The chain is built from TRBV7-3 and TRBJ2-5; 8 bases are a match to TRBD1. The CDR3 length is 13 residues. The V gene end was trimmed by 3 bases and the J gene end by 4 bases; junction bases not matched to a gene: 1. Germline V CDR1 and CDR2: SGHTA, FQGTGA.

This chain links TRBV30 with TRBJ1-3; maybe TRBD1 (5 bases). In germline, CDR1 is GTSNPN, CDR2 SVGIG (reference sequence). V lost 0 bases and J 3 bases, leaving 12 bases between the germline ends. The CDR3 runs 15 residues. CDR3 protein: CAWSVLARDGNTIYF. The CDR3 DNA sequence: TGTGCCTGGAGTGTACTGGCCAGGGATGGAAACACCATATATTTT.

This clone has a single count. The chain combines TRBV5-1 with TRBJ2-3; possible D gene TRBD2, 6 bases. The CDR3 extends over 17 amino acids. V was trimmed by 3 bases and J by 2 bases, leaving 19 bases between them. The germline gives CDR1 SGHRS, CDR2 YFSETQ. The CDR3 bases are TGCGCCAGCAGCTCGGAACTACTCGGGGGATCCACAGATACGCAGTATTTT. Its translation: CASSSELLGGSTDTQYF.

The V call is TRBV6-5, the J call TRBJ1-1, with 9 positions matching TRBD1. Germline-derived CDR1 and CDR2 are MNHEY and SVGAGI. Unmatched junction bases numbered 13, after V lost 6 bases and J lost 11 bases. The CDR3 is 14 amino acids. CDR3 amino acids: CASRPTGGSGGAFF. CDR3 sequence (DNA): TGTGCCAGCAGACCGACAGGGGGGTCCGGGGGTGCTTTCTTT.

This clone was detected a few times. The V gene is TRBV4-2, the J gene TRBJ2-5; the D is unclear. This CDR3 region has 15 residues. Trimming took 0 bases from V and 9 from J, leaving 17 bases between them. Germline V gene sequence: CDR1 LGHNA, CDR2 YNFKEQ. The CDR3 DNA reads TGTGCCAGCAGCCAAGAAAAGGCTGACTCGAGACCCCAGTACTTC. Protein product: CASSQEKADSRPQYF.

The DNA of the CDR3 is TGTGCCAGTAGTATCAGGACTCAGGTTTTGAACACTGAAGCTTTCTTT. It encodes CASSIRTQVLNTEAFF. The J gene is TRBJ1-1, the V gene TRBV19; D is ambiguous. Between the trimmed V and J ends, which lost 3 bases and 0 bases, there was a span of 14 bases. This CDR3 spans 16 amino acids. Germline lookup yields CDR1 LNHDA and CDR2 SQIVND (reference sequence).

This clone was found a few times. The V call is TRBV5-1, the J call TRBJ2-7; TRBD2 agrees at 9 bases. Unmatched junction bases numbered 7, after V lost 7 bases and J lost 5 bases. Germline V CDR1 and CDR2: SGHRS, YFSETQ. The CDR3 covers 13 residues. CDR3: CASRAGGSNEQYF. CDR3 nucleotides: TGCGCCAGCCGGGCGGGGGGGAGCAACGAGCAGTACTTC.

About this clone itself: The junction differs from germline at one of its ends, possibly a read error. Additional DNA sequences in this sample encode the identical CDR3. The V gene is TRBV6-2 or TRBV6-3, the J gene TRBJ2-6; 8 bases align to TRBD2. Per germline, CDR1 MNHEY and CDR2 SVGEGT. This CDR3 is 17 amino acids long. The CDR3 sequence is CASSYFLGARGANVLTF. The CDR3 coding sequence is TGTGCCAGCAGTTACTTCTTGGGGGCGCGGGGGGCCAACGTCCTGACCTTC.

The rearrangement joins TRBV11-2 to TRBJ1-2; D is ambiguous. Germline assignment: CDR1 SGHAT and CDR2 FQNNGV. This CDR3 is 13 amino acids long. The V end lost 3 bases, the J end lost 5 bases, and 10 bases lay between the germline ends. The CDR3 protein is CASSLPGGYGYTF. Written as DNA, the CDR3 is TGTGCCAGCAGCTTGCCGGGAGGGTATGGCTACACCTTC. The full variable domain, rest sourced from reference TRBV11-2 and TRBJ1-2, is EAGVAQSPRYKIIEKRQSVAFWCNPISGHATLYWYQQILGQGPKLLIQFQNNGVVDDSQLPKDRFSAERLKGVDSTLKIQPAKLEDSAVYLCASSLPGGYGYTFGSGTRLTVV.

DNA of the CDR3: TGTGCCAGCAATCCTGCCGGGGGGGCTAACTATGGCTACACCTTC. Its protein is CASNPAGGANYGYTF. The chain employs TRBV28 and TRBJ1-2; D perhaps matches TRBD1 (5 bases). V was cut by 7 bases and J by 0 bases, with 15 bases left in between. CDR1 and CDR2 from the germline V gene are MDHEN and SYDVKM. This CDR3 comprises 15 residues.

The rearrangement links TRBV9 to TRBJ2-2, with 9 nucleotides matching TRBD1. This CDR3 contains 17 residues. V was clipped by 3 bases and J by 5 bases; unmatched bases: 11. Germline values: CDR1 SGDLS, CDR2 YYNGEE. This CDR3 is CASSGGLQGARTGELFF. Written as DNA, the CDR3 is TGTGCCAGCAGCGGGGGACTACAGGGGGCTCGTACCGGGGAGCTGTTTTTT.

This rearrangement joins TRBV7-9 to TRBJ2-1, with 16 bases fitting TRBD2. Germline V gene data show CDR1 as SEHNR and CDR2 as FQNEAQ (reference sequence). CDR3 length: 19 residues. Trimming removed 3 bases from V and 0 bases from J; junction bases left unmatched: 5. The CDR3 region has the DNA TGTGCCAGCAGCTTTGGGACTAGCGGGAGGGGGAGCTCCTACAATGAGCAGTTCTTC. Translating gives CASSFGTSGRGSSYNEQFF. The full variable domain, with the rest looked up from reference TRBV7-9 and TRBJ2-1, is DTGVSQNPRHKITKRGQNVTFRCDPISEHNRLYWYRQTLGQGPEFLTYFQNEAQLEKSRLLSDRFSAERPKGSFSTLEIQRTEQGDSAMYLCASSFGTSGRGSSYNEQFFGPGTRLTVL.

The chain carries TRBV24-1 and TRBJ2-3; TRBD2 aligns across 10 bases. V was pared by 8 bases and J by 2 bases, with 3 bases of the junction left unmatched. The length of the CDR3 is 14 residues. Germline values: CDR1 KGHDR, CDR2 SFDVKD. The CDR3 region has the DNA TGTGCCACCAAGGGGACTAGCGTCACAGATACGCAGTATTTT. This encodes CATKGTSVTDTQYF.

This clone has more than one count but fewer than ten. The chain joins TRBV24-1 to TRBJ2-3; possible D gene TRBD2, 6 bases. The CDR3 consists of 17 residues. The ends were cut back, 0 bases at V and 1 base at J, with 13 bases in the middle. The germline gives CDR1 KGHDR, CDR2 SFDVKD. The CDR3 region has the DNA TGTGCCACCAGTGATTTGCGCGGGACTGGGGGCACAGATACGCAGTATTTT. This translates into CATSDLRGTGGTDTQYF.

The chain links TRBV10-3 to TRBJ1-1; 11 nucleotides match TRBD1. Trimming removed 5 bases from V and 0 bases from J; junction bases left unmatched: 8. The CDR3 covers 17 residues. Germline lookup yields CDR1 ENHRY and CDR2 SYGVKD. Written as DNA, the CDR3 is TGTGCCATCAGTAGGACAGGGGGCGGGATGATGAACACTGAAGCTTTCTTT. Its protein is CAISRTGGGMMNTEAFF.